The 27 T cell receptor beta chains listed next were all sequenced from one sample in a study of T-cell memory formation after mild COVID-19. TCRdb reprocessed the 5' RACE reads via MiXCR and lists one record per CDR3 protein. Of hundreds of thousands of distinct CDR3 sequences listed, roughly 15% were seen once; the top ten hold about a fifth. Sequencing was done on a sample of PBMCs or a T cell subset sorted from them (not recorded which). The receptor source for this set is a man in his late teens or twenties who had mild COVID-19 (a few samples of this study predate the infection). Cell type and time point are not known.

This chain joins TRBV5-1 and TRBJ2-5; 7 nucleotides match TRBD1. The trim removed 1 base at V and 5 bases at J, leaving 5 bases unmatched. CDR3 length equals 14 residues. Germline CDR1 reads SGHRS; CDR2 reads YFSETQ. CDR3 loop: CASSLRGGRETQYF. CDR3 in DNA: TGCGCCAGCAGCTTGAGAGGGGGCAGGGAGACCCAGTACTTC.

This chain links TRBV4-3 with TRBJ2-3; 11 bases line up with TRBD2. The germline CDR1 and CDR2 sequences are LGHNA and YSLEER. J lost 0 bases, V lost 3 bases, and 8 bases had no gene match. There are 18 residues in the CDR3. The CDR3 here is CASSQGMTSGESTDTQYF. DNA for the CDR3: TGCGCCAGCAGCCAGGGTATGACTAGCGGGGAGAGCACAGATACGCAGTATTTT.

The CDR3 reads CATSDPSAGLLNEQFF. Written as DNA, the CDR3 is TGTGCCACCAGTGACCCTAGCGCCGGATTGTTGAATGAGCAGTTCTTC. This rearrangement joins TRBV24-1 to TRBJ2-1; TRBD2 is a possible D gene (6 bases). Trimming removed 4 bases from V and 7 bases from J, with 19 bases in between. This CDR3 contains 16 residues. Per germline, CDR1 KGHDR and CDR2 SFDVKD.

Comment on this clonotype: A much larger clonotype is one base distant, so this may be a read error. The chain uses TRBV5-4 and TRBJ1-2, with D perhaps matching TRBD1 (6 bases). CDR3 length equals 13 residues. V was trimmed by 0 bases and J by 3 bases, leaving 6 bases between them. Germline CDR1 is SGHNT and CDR2 is YYREEE (reference sequence). The CDR3 is CASSLDRDYGYTF. CDR3 coding DNA: TGTGCCAGCAGCTTGGACAGGGACTATGGCTACACCTTC.

The V gene is TRBV6-5, the J gene TRBJ2-5, with D perhaps TRBD2 (5 bases). V gave up 6 bases and J gave up 2 bases, with 10 bases separating them. The CDR3 loop spans 13 amino acids. CDR1 and CDR2 from the germline V gene are MNHEY and SVGAGI. The chain's CDR3 is CASRKPGQETQYF. CDR3 bases: TGTGCCAGCAGGAAGCCGGGACAAGAGACCCAGTACTTC.

The V call is TRBV10-3, the J call TRBJ2-7; the D is unclear. The CDR3 runs 14 residues. The ends were cut back, 0 bases at V and 1 base at J, with 7 bases in the middle. The germline CDR1 and CDR2 sequences are ENHRY and SYGVKD. The CDR3 DNA sequence: TGTGCCATCAGTGAGTCCCAACAGTCCTACGAGCAGTACGTC. Translation: CAISESQQSYEQYV.

The gene calls are TRBV20-1 and TRBJ1-4; D is uncertain. The CDR3 runs 13 residues. Trimming pared 5 bases from V and 3 bases from J, leaving 10 bases between. Germline assignment: CDR1 DFQATT and CDR2 SNEGSKA (reference sequence). Here the CDR3 reads CSAPPDPNEKLFF. The CDR3 DNA follows: TGCAGTGCTCCCCCGGACCCTAATGAAAAACTGTTTTTT.

This clonotype was seen at least ten times. This chain connects TRBV7-6 to TRBJ2-1, with D perhaps given as TRBD1 or TRBD2 (6 bases each). Trimming left V 5 bases short and J 1 base short, with 12 bases between. Germline CDR1 and CDR2: SGHVS and FNYEAQ. The CDR3 totals 15 residues. The CDR3 DNA reads TGTGCCAGCAGCCCAGGAGGGGGGTCCTACAATGAGCAGTTCTTC. Translation: CASSPGGGSYNEQFF.

The chain links TRBV5-5 to TRBJ1-5, with no clear D. The ends were cut back, 0 bases at V and 6 bases at J, with 16 bases in the middle. CDR1 and CDR2 from the germline V gene are SGHKS and YYEKEE (reference sequence). The CDR3 is made up of 16 amino acids. This chain's CDR3 is CASSLVWGIRSQPQHF. The CDR3 DNA follows: TGTGCCAGCAGCTTGGTGTGGGGAATCCGCTCTCAGCCCCAGCATTTT.

This chain joins TRBV5-1 and TRBJ2-4; TRBD1 agrees at 8 bases. V gave up 4 bases and J gave up 7 bases; unmatched junction bases: 7. In germline, CDR1 is SGHRS, CDR2 YFSETQ. The CDR3 contains 14 residues. CDR3 nucleotide sequence: TGCGCCAGCAGCCGTGGACAGGGCGAGAACATTCAGTACTTC. Translating it yields CASSRGQGENIQYF.

This clonotype was recorded a few times. The chain uses TRBV4-2 and TRBJ2-3; D call uncertain. CDR3 length: 14 residues. V dropped 7 bases and J dropped 3 bases, with 14 bases sitting between them. CDR1 is LGHNA and CDR2 is YNFKEQ in the germline V gene. The CDR3 sequence is CASNSGHGTDTQYF. In nucleotides, the CDR3 is TGTGCCAGCAATTCAGGCCACGGGACAGATACGCAGTATTTT.

The chain employs TRBV7-3 and TRBJ1-1; D uncertain. This CDR3 spans 12 amino acids. The germline V gene encodes CDR1 SGHTA and CDR2 FQGTGA. The V gene lost 5 bases and the J gene lost 7 bases, with 11 bases spanning the gap. The CDR3 DNA reads as TGTGCCAGCAGCGCAGCCGGGAGTGAAGCTTTCTTT. It encodes CASSAAGSEAFF.

This clonotype was observed a handful of times. The chain links TRBV9 to TRBJ2-3, with D perhaps TRBD1 (5 bases). Germline CDR1 and CDR2: SGDLS and YYNGEE. The CDR3 loop spans 13 amino acids. With 3 bases removed from V and 3 bases from J, the gap between germline ends came to 8 bases. CDR3 amino acids: CASSARQTDTQYF. CDR3 bases: TGTGCCAGCAGCGCAAGACAGACAGATACGCAGTATTTT. Full variable domain (rest looked up from reference TRBV9 and TRBJ2-3): DSGVTQTPKHLITATGQRVTLRCSPRSGDLSVYWYQQSLDQGLQFLIQYYNGEERAKGNILERFSAQQFPDLHSELNLSSLELGDSALYFCASSARQTDTQYFGPGTRLTVL.

This clonotype was counted between two and nine times. The chain combines TRBV20-1 with TRBJ2-1; tentatively, D is TRBD2 (6 bases). Germline V gene lookup returns CDR1 DFQATT and CDR2 SNEGSKA (reference sequence). This CDR3 has 15 amino acids. V was shortened by 6 bases and J by 0 bases, with 15 bases between the two germline ends. CDR3 sequence (DNA): TGCAGTGCAGAGGCTAGCGTAGCCTCCTACAATGAGCAGTTCTTC. This encodes CSAEASVASYNEQFF.

The gene calls are TRBV7-3 and TRBJ2-1; 7 positions agree with TRBD1. The CDR3 length is 13 residues. Trimming at V came to 3 bases and at J to 7 bases, leaving 3 bases not matched to a gene. CDR1 is SGHTA, CDR2 FQGTGA, per germline. The DNA for the CDR3 is TGTGCCAGCAGCTTCGACAGGGAGAATGAGCAGTTCTTC. This gives the protein CASSFDRENEQFF.

This clonotype was seen a handful of times. This chain connects TRBV11-1 to TRBJ1-6, with unresolved D. This CDR3 contains 16 residues. Germline values: CDR1 SGHAT, CDR2 FQDESV (reference sequence). V lost 5 bases and J 0 bases, leaving 11 bases between the germline ends. Written as DNA, the CDR3 is TGTGCCAGCAGCCTCGGCAGAGGCTCCTATAATTCACCCCTCCACTTT. Its protein product is CASSLGRGSYNSPLHF.

The chain couples TRBV7-9 to TRBJ2-4, with 7 bases matching TRBD1. Germline CDR1 is SEHNR and CDR2 is FQNEAQ (reference sequence). J lost 9 bases, V lost 5 bases, and 7 bases had no gene match. This CDR3 region has 13 residues. CDR3: CASSPRDRPIQYF. In nucleotides, the CDR3 is TGTGCCAGCAGCCCTCGGGACAGACCCATTCAGTACTTC.

This clonotype was counted at least ten times. The genes are TRBV4-1 and TRBJ2-5, with D tentatively TRBD1 (6 bases). The CDR3 length is 15 residues. Germline CDR1 reads MGHRA; CDR2 reads YSYEKL. Trimming removed 0 bases from V and 4 bases from J, with 12 bases in between. CDR3 sequence reads: CASSQDQGRGETQYF. CDR3 DNA: TGCGCCAGCAGCCAAGATCAGGGGCGCGGAGAGACCCAGTACTTC.

There are a few counts of this clonotype. The J gene is TRBJ2-1, the V gene TRBV7-9; D is undetermined. This CDR3 region has 12 residues. The germline CDR1 and CDR2 sequences are SEHNR and FQNEAQ (reference sequence). V was shortened by 4 bases and J by 10 bases, with 11 bases between the two germline ends. This CDR3 is CASSSGHTEQFF. The CDR3 bases are TGTGCCAGCAGCTCGGGTCATACGGAGCAGTTCTTC.

This clonotype was seen repeatedly, ten times or more. This chain uses TRBV7-2 with TRBJ2-1; TRBD2 aligns across 9 bases. With 5 bases clipped from V and 10 bases from J, the junction kept 12 bases outside the gene matches. This CDR3 has 15 residues. CDR1 is SGHTA, CDR2 FQGNSA, per germline. CDR3 loop: CASSVSWASGVEQFF. DNA for the CDR3: TGTGCCAGCAGCGTCTCCTGGGCTAGCGGGGTCGAGCAGTTCTTC.

This clonotype was seen ten or more times. V gene TRBV6-5 combines with J gene TRBJ1-3; no clear D. Germline values: CDR1 MNHEY, CDR2 SVGAGI. Trimming shortened V by 0 bases and J by 4 bases, and 19 bases separated the two germline ends. The CDR3 extends over 18 amino acids. The DNA of the CDR3 is TGTGCCAGCAGTTACTCGAGGGTCAGCAGGCTCGGAGGAAACACCATATATTTT. Translation: CASSYSRVSRLGGNTIYF.

The V and J genes are TRBV6-6 and TRBJ2-1; the D gene is possibly TRBD1 (5 bases). The CDR3 has 15 amino acids. The germline V gene encodes CDR1 MNHNY and CDR2 SVGAGI (reference sequence). V lost 2 bases and J 5 bases, leaving 13 bases between the germline ends. The CDR3 spells CASSYGQGDDNEQFF. The CDR3 DNA follows: TGTGCCAGCAGTTACGGACAAGGCGATGACAATGAGCAGTTCTTC.

This clonotype has more than one count but fewer than ten. The chain couples TRBV19 to TRBJ1-2, with 8 bases aligning to TRBD1. Germline V gene lookup returns CDR1 LNHDA and CDR2 SQIVND (reference sequence). The CDR3 contains 14 residues. V was pared by 9 bases and J by 3 bases, with 9 bases of the junction left unmatched. The CDR3: CASSWPGQDYGYTF. The DNA of the CDR3 is TGTGCCAGCTCTTGGCCGGGACAGGACTATGGCTACACCTTC.

The V gene is TRBV5-1, the J gene TRBJ2-5, with 8 bases identical to TRBD2. CDR3 size: 14 residues. V trimming: 4 bases; J trimming: 4 bases; junction bases outside the gene matches: 6. Germline CDR1 SGHRS, CDR2 YFSETQ. DNA for the CDR3: TGCGCCAGCAGCAGAGGGACTAGTCTAGAGACCCAGTACTTC. This codes for CASSRGTSLETQYF.

This clonotype was picked up a small number of times. The J gene is TRBJ1-5, the V gene TRBV4-3; D perhaps matches TRBD1 (5 bases). The CDR3 runs to 15 residues. The germline V gene has CDR1 LGHNA and CDR2 YSLEER. Deletions cut 4 bases from V and 3 bases from J, with 13 bases between. CDR3 region: CASSPWRGLNQPQHF. The CDR3 DNA sequence: TGCGCCAGCAGCCCCTGGCGGGGACTCAATCAGCCCCAGCATTTT.

J is TRBJ1-1 and V is TRBV2; TRBD1 agrees at 9 bases. This CDR3 is built from 13 residues. The J segment lost 4 bases and the V segment lost 10 bases, leaving 7 bases of the junction unmatched. Germline values: CDR1 SNHLY, CDR2 FYNNEI. For the CDR3, the DNA is TGTGCCACCGCGACAGGGGGGATCACTGAAGCTTTCTTT. Its translation: CATATGGITEAFF. The full variable domain, completed using reference TRBV2 and TRBJ1-1, is EPEVTQTPSHQVTQMGQEVILRCVPISNHLYFYWYRQILGQKVEFLVSFYNNEISEKSEIFDDQFSVERPDGSNFTLKIRSTKLEDSAMYFCATATGGITEAFFGQGTRLTVV.

The genes are TRBV4-3 and TRBJ2-2; D is undetermined. There are 15 residues in the CDR3. CDR1 and CDR2 from the germline V gene are LGHNA and YSLEER. Trimming cost V 6 bases and J 0 bases, with 11 bases left between them. CDR3 sequence: CASRRTDPNTGELFF. The DNA for the CDR3 is TGCGCCAGCAGACGTACAGATCCGAACACCGGGGAGCTGTTTTTT.